A selection of T cell receptor beta chains follows, all from one sample in a study of T cell responses to AZD1222 COVID-19 vaccine. Profiled with immunoSEQ multiplex PCR; TCRdb holds only in-frame clones, not every one. The table has over 65,000 clones, more than 70% seen once; the top ten hold about 7%. The source material was peripheral blood, sampled 28 days after the second AZD1222 dose. The receptors shown here come from an adult who received the AZD1222 COVID-19 vaccine. Both conserved end residues are part of each CDR3. A D gene is named only where the DNA matches it firmly. Not all rows give a size; the values are once, few, many and, for expanded clones, a class.

V: TRBV19
size: .
D: .
J: TRBJ1-5
CDR3: CASSIGKKGSNQPQHF
DNA: TGTGCCAGTAGTATCGGGAAAAAGGGGAGCAATCAGCCCCAGCATTTT

V: TRBV7-2
size: .
D: .
J: TRBJ2-3
CDR3: CASSQDWTDTQYF
DNA: TGTGCCAGCAGTCAGGACTGGACAGATACGCAGTATTTT

V: TRBV14
size: .
D: TRBD2
J: TRBJ2-1
CDR3: CASSQAGLAGVREFF
DNA: TGTGCCAGCAGCCAAGCAGGACTAGCGGGAGTACGGGAGTTCTTC

V: TRBV2
size: .
D: TRBD1
J: TRBJ1-5
CDR3: CATQQGWNQPQHF
DNA: TGTGCCACCCAACAGGGGTGGAATCAGCCCCAGCATTTT

V: TRBV18
size: .
D: TRBD1
J: TRBJ2-7
CDR3: CASSRGQGEVLGF
DNA: TGTGCCAGCTCAAGGGGACAGGGCGAGGTCTTGGGCTTC

V: TRBV5-4
size: .
D: .
J: TRBJ2-5
CDR3: CASSEEGETQYF
DNA: TGTGCCAGCAGCGAAGAGGGAGAGACCCAGTACTTC

V: TRBV13
size: .
D: .
J: TRBJ2-3
CDR3: CASSPRGLKVADTQYF
DNA: TGTGCCAGCAGCCCTCGTGGACTAAAGGTGGCAGATACGCAGTATTTT

V: TRBV7-8
size: .
D: .
J: TRBJ1-5
CDR3: CASSFSGSNQPQHF
DNA: TGTGCCAGCAGCTTCTCGGGTAGCAATCAGCCCCAGCATTTT

V: TRBV12-5
size: medium-sized
D: TRBD1
J: TRBJ2-1
CDR3: CASGSGGASYNEQFF
DNA: TGTGCTAGTGGTTCAGGGGGCGCGTCCTACAATGAGCAGTTCTTC

V: TRBV3-1/TRBV3-2
size: .
D: .
J: TRBJ2-1
CDR3: CASSQDRPFTDSYNEQFF
DNA: TGTGCCAGCAGCCAAGATCGCCCCTTCACCGACTCCTACAATGAGCAGTTCTTC

V: TRBV28
size: .
D: .
J: TRBJ1-1
CDR3: CASRHSKRAEAFF
DNA: TGTGCCAGCAGGCACTCCAAACGGGCTGAAGCTTTCTTT

V: TRBV18
size: .
D: TRBD2
J: TRBJ2-2
CDR3: CASSLSGENTGELFF
DNA: TGTGCCAGCTCACTTAGCGGGGAGAACACCGGGGAGCTGTTTTTT

V: TRBV4-1
size: .
D: TRBD2
J: TRBJ2-5
CDR3: CASSLGKASGRETQYF
DNA: TGCGCCAGCAGCTTGGGTAAGGCTAGCGGGCGGGAGACCCAGTACTTC

V: TRBV28
size: once
D: TRBD1
J: TRBJ1-1
CDR3: CASSLGQGFLGGNTEAFF
DNA: TGTGCCAGCAGTTTGGGACAGGGATTTTTGGGGGGGAACACTGAAGCTTTCTTT

V: TRBV6-5
size: once
D: .
J: TRBJ1-5
CDR3: CASSGTVGGQPQHF
DNA: TGTGCCAGCAGCGGAACGGTCGGGGGTCAGCCCCAGCATTTT

V: TRBV20-1
size: .
D: .
J: TRBJ2-1
CDR3: CSASSRGDYNEQFF
DNA: TGCAGTGCTAGTTCTCGGGGAGACTACAATGAGCAGTTCTTC